The T cell receptor beta chain under discussion was sequenced for a study of cytomegalovirus exposure and HLA in healthy donors. Whole-study findings and limits: The authors enumerated 180 or so TCR beta chains as linked to cytomegalovirus.

The CDR3 is made up of 16 amino acids. Germline CDR1 MGHDK, CDR2 SYGVNS. After removal of 2 bases from V and 5 bases from J, the junction contained 8 bases not matched to a gene. The PCR made use of 60 Vbeta and 13 Jbeta primers. Sequencing was performed with immunoSEQ multiplex PCR; in TCRdb, only in-frame clones are kept and a portion is missing. This sample yields fewer than 150,000 clones, of which roughly four fifths are seen a single time; roughly 6.3% belongs to the top ten. With respect to this clone: Its matching antigen is unknown.

This sequence was found in a woman aged 45-65 years in good health and CMV-seropositive. The chain carries TRBV25-1 and TRBJ2-5, with 10 bases matching TRBD2. The sample consisted of PBMCs. The CDR3 nucleotides read TGTGCCAGCAGTGAAAGGCCCAGCGGGGGGGATGAGACCCAGTACTTC. Translated, it gives CASSERPSGGDETQYF.